Presented here are 14 T cell receptor beta chains from one specimen sequenced in a study of post-analysis software for immune sequencing data. Study-level points and caveats: Patients carried a handful of TRBV segments more frequently than controls did, and TRBV5-6, TRBV5-1 and TRBV20-1 were among them.

No cognate antigen is known for these TCRs. Unique molecular identifiers tagged the TCR beta cDNA libraries. Via MiXCR, TCRdb re-called the PCR reads, giving one row per CDR3 protein. The repertoire holds approximately 770,000 distinct CDR3 sequences, about half seen once, with approximately 5% in the top ten. The material sequenced was blood. The receptor source for this set is a girl aged 10 to 17 with multiple sclerosis.

The J gene is TRBJ2-5, the V gene TRBV29-1, with D maybe TRBD2 (6 bases). The CDR3 extends over 13 amino acids. Germline CDR1 and CDR2: SQVTM and ANQGSEA. V was pared by 3 bases and J by 5 bases, with 13 bases between. The CDR3 loop is CSVDLAGGETQYF. CDR3 coding DNA: TGCAGCGTTGATCTGGCAGGAGGGGAGACCCAGTACTTC.

This clonotype turned up a few times. The chain couples TRBV10-3 to TRBJ2-5, with 12 positions matching TRBD2. CDR3 length: 16 residues. Germline loops: CDR1 ENHRY, CDR2 SYGVKD. V shed 5 bases and J 1 base; nucleotides not matched to a gene: 5. CDR3 in amino acids: CAISSGTSGSQETQYF. CDR3 bases: TGTGCCATCAGTTCCGGGACTAGCGGGTCCCAAGAGACCCAGTACTTC.

This clonotype was seen only a few times. V usage is TRBV2 and J usage is TRBJ2-3; TRBD2 matches at 9 bases. The CDR3 contains 16 residues. V lost 3 bases and J lost 5; bases outside the gene matches: 9. The germline gives CDR1 SNHLY, CDR2 FYNNEI. The CDR3, as DNA: TGTGCCAGCAGTGAGCGGGGGGGGCTCCTCGGAGATACGCAGTATTTT. Translating gives CASSERGGLLGDTQYF.

V and J are TRBV7-2 and TRBJ2-7; TRBD2 aligns across 11 bases. The V gene end was trimmed by 1 base and the J gene end by 3 bases; junction bases not matched to a gene: 5. Germline V lookup: CDR1 SGHTA, CDR2 FQGNSA. The CDR3 has 16 amino acids. This CDR3 reads CASSLVASGRYYEQYF. The DNA of the CDR3 is TGTGCCAGCAGCTTAGTGGCTAGCGGGAGGTACTACGAGCAGTACTTC.

This clonotype came up a few times. The V and J genes are TRBV7-2 and TRBJ2-5, with 13 bases lining up with TRBD2. This CDR3 is built from 20 residues. Germline CDR1 is SGHTA and CDR2 is FQGNSA. The junction had 12 bases not matched to a gene; V was cut back by 0 bases and J by 2 bases. Here the CDR3 DNA reads TGTGCCAGCAGCTTAGCGTCCTGGACTAGCGGGAGCGGGGTACAAGAGACCCAGTACTTC. Translated: CASSLASWTSGSGVQETQYF.

The chain combines TRBV7-2 with TRBJ1-1; D unresolved. The germline V gene has CDR1 SGHTA and CDR2 FQGNSA. The CDR3 runs 16 residues. Between the trimmed V and J ends, which lost 5 bases and 5 bases, there was a span of 21 bases. CDR3 residues: CASSLMLGGSRTEAFF. The DNA for the CDR3 is TGTGCCAGCAGCCTAATGTTGGGAGGAAGCAGGACTGAAGCTTTCTTT.

This clonotype was counted a few times. The chain has TRBV29-1 and TRBJ2-3, with a weak D call TRBD2 (5 bases). The ends were cut back, 4 bases at V and 5 bases at J, with 16 bases in the middle. CDR1 SQVTM and CDR2 ANQGSEA come from the germline V gene. The CDR3 has 14 residues. CDR3 amino acids: CSVVPRGRRDTQYF. The CDR3 nucleotides are TGCAGCGTTGTCCCTCGGGGTCGGAGAGATACGCAGTATTTT.

V and J are TRBV5-1 and TRBJ2-1, with 8 bases matching TRBD2. Germline CDR1 reads SGHRS; CDR2 reads YFSETQ. The CDR3 sequence is 17 residues long. Trimming removed 0 bases from V and 7 bases from J; junction bases left unmatched: 12. The CDR3 loop reads CASSLGQKAGVGNEQFF. CDR3 DNA sequence: TGCGCCAGCAGCTTGGGGCAAAAAGCGGGAGTCGGGAATGAGCAGTTCTTC.

The chain combines TRBV20-1 with TRBJ2-3; D ambiguous. CDR3 size: 14 residues. Trimming stripped 4 bases from V and 6 bases from J, with 17 bases between. Germline-derived CDR1 and CDR2 are DFQATT and SNEGSKA (reference sequence). In DNA form, the CDR3 reads TGCAGTGCTAATAAAGGACCGGATGGGGATACGCAGTATTTT. The encoded protein is CSANKGPDGDTQYF.

The rearrangement joins TRBV27 to TRBJ2-4; unclear D gene. Trimming cost V 5 bases and J 0 bases, with 11 bases left between them. Germline-derived CDR1 and CDR2 are MNHEY and SMNVEV (reference sequence). The CDR3 consists of 15 residues. The CDR3 sequence: CASSPQMLAKNIQYF. The CDR3 DNA reads as TGTGCCAGCAGTCCCCAGATGCTAGCCAAAAACATTCAGTACTTC.

The V call is TRBV12-3 or TRBV12-4, the J call TRBJ2-5, with D possibly matching TRBD2 (5 bases). CDR3 length equals 15 residues. V was pared by 6 bases and J by 9 bases, with 23 bases between. The CDR3 reads CASSHSLAATEAQYF. CDR3 nucleotide sequence: TGTGCCAGCAGCCACTCTCTTGCCGCGACGGAGGCCCAGTACTTC.

V gene TRBV12-3 or TRBV12-4 combines with J gene TRBJ2-7; 11 bases align to TRBD2. V lost 5 bases, J lost 4 bases, and 13 bases stayed unmatched. CDR3 length equals 17 residues. Here the CDR3 reads CASSTRASGRLVYEQYF. CDR3 nucleotide sequence: TGTGCCAGCAGTACTAGGGCTAGCGGGAGGCTCGTGTACGAGCAGTACTTC.

The V call is TRBV11-1, the J call TRBJ1-2; D might be TRBD1 (5 bases). CDR3 length: 15 residues. Trimming shortened V by 3 bases and J by 4 bases, and 15 bases separated the two germline ends. From germline, CDR1 is SGHAT and CDR2 FQDESV (reference sequence). The chain's CDR3 is CASSFGGGPAYGYTF. CDR3 bases: TGTGCCAGCAGCTTTGGGGGAGGGCCGGCCTATGGCTACACCTTC.

The rearrangement joins TRBV20-1 to TRBJ2-7, with 8 bases aligning to TRBD2. The V gene end was trimmed by 3 bases and the J gene end by 7 bases; junction bases not matched to a gene: 11. There are 14 residues in the CDR3. CDR1 is DFQATT, CDR2 SNEGSKA, per germline (reference sequence). CDR3 in amino acids: CSASLLRTGGEQYF. CDR3 DNA: TGCAGTGCTAGTCTCCTGCGGACGGGGGGGGAGCAGTACTTC.